Below are 27 T cell receptor beta chains sequenced from a single sample in a study of OX40 agonist ivuxolimab in advanced cancers. Sequenced by immunoSEQ multiplex PCR; TCRdb stores in-frame clones only, minus some. The data contain about 60,000 clones, 65% to 85% of them seen just once; the ten biggest clones take up 0.55% to 0.65%. Sequenced material: CD4+ or CD8+ T cells sorted from blood, taken in a trial of the OX40 agonist ivuxolimab. The receptors originated from an adult with an advanced solid tumor such as melanoma, head and neck, liver or kidney cancer.

This sequence joins TRBV28 and TRBJ1-3; D ambiguous. Germline V gene data show CDR1 as MDHEN and CDR2 as SYDVKM. CDR3 length: 17 amino acids. The germline V and J ends were trimmed by 0 bases and 0 bases, with 12 bases remaining between them. The CDR3 DNA follows: TGTGCCAGCAGTTTATGGTCCTGGCGATTCTCTGGAAACACCATATATTTT. Protein: CASSLWSWRFSGNTIYF.

The J gene is TRBJ2-3, the V gene TRBV18; 7 bases are a match to TRBD2. CDR1 is KGHSH, CDR2 LQKENI, per germline. This CDR3 has 15 amino acids. V lost 4 bases and J lost 0; bases outside the gene matches: 4. The CDR3 protein is CASSLAGPSTDTQYF. CDR3 nucleotides: TGTGCCAGCTCACTAGCGGGCCCAAGCACAGATACGCAGTATTTT.

The chain combines TRBV6-5 with TRBJ1-2; D unclear. Germline values: CDR1 MNHEY, CDR2 SVGAGI. This CDR3 comprises 12 residues. Trimming removed 9 bases at V and 2 bases at J, with 10 bases between. In nucleotides, the CDR3 is TGTGCCAGTTCGACCCCAAACTATGGCTACACCTTC. Protein sequence: CASSTPNYGYTF.

This rearrangement joins TRBV10-3 to TRBJ2-1; the match to TRBD1 covers 10 bases. CDR1 is ENHRY, CDR2 SYGVKD, per germline. V lost 8 bases and J lost 8; bases outside the gene matches: 6. The CDR3 has 13 residues. In DNA form, the CDR3 reads TGTGCCATCGGATGGACAGGGGGGTATGAGCAGTTCTTC. It encodes CAIGWTGGYEQFF.

The chain combines TRBV27 with TRBJ1-2; D remains ambiguous. The CDR3 sequence is 13 residues long. Germline values: CDR1 MNHEY, CDR2 SMNVEV (reference sequence). Trimming left V 2 bases short and J 6 bases short, with 10 bases between. CDR3 sequence: CASSLRNGDGYTF. CDR3 coding DNA: TGTGCCAGCAGTTTACGGAATGGGGATGGCTACACCTTC.

V and J are TRBV28 and TRBJ1-3; D gene ambiguous. Germline V gives CDR1 MDHEN, CDR2 SYDVKM. This CDR3 has 15 amino acids. The germline V and J ends were trimmed by 2 bases and 5 bases, with 13 bases remaining between them. The CDR3 loop is CASSLRTPSRNTIYF. CDR3 bases: TGTGCCAGCAGTTTACGGACCCCAAGCAGAAACACCATATATTTT.

The gene calls are TRBV28 and TRBJ1-1; D is uncertain. Germline-derived CDR1 and CDR2 are MDHEN and SYDVKM. Trimming stripped 3 bases from V and 1 base from J, with 12 bases between. The CDR3 has 15 amino acids. The CDR3 DNA reads as TGTGCCAGCAGTTTTGAGGACCGCTGGAACACTGAAGCTTTCTTT. Its protein product is CASSFEDRWNTEAFF.

This chain uses TRBV5-6 with TRBJ2-5; 7 nucleotides align to TRBD2. The ends lost 2 bases at V and 1 base at J; junction bases unmatched: 5. CDR3 size: 15 residues. Germline loops: CDR1 SGHDT, CDR2 YYEEEE. The CDR3 coding sequence is TGTGCCAGCAGCTTCGAGCGGGGCAGCCAAGAGACCCAGTACTTC. Protein sequence: CASSFERGSQETQYF.

The rearrangement uses TRBV19 and TRBJ2-5; D ambiguous. The CDR3 is 15 residues long. Germline CDR1 is LNHDA and CDR2 is SQIVND (reference sequence). With 4 bases removed from V and 4 bases from J, the gap between germline ends came to 16 bases. The CDR3, as DNA: TGTGCCAGTAGTACCGCAGGTGGGGTGCGAGAGACCCAGTACTTC. It encodes CASSTAGGVRETQYF.

This chain joins TRBV6-1 and TRBJ2-1, with D unresolved. Germline loops: CDR1 MNHNS, CDR2 SASEGT. This CDR3 contains 16 residues. The V end was cut by 4 bases, the J end by 1 base, with 14 bases between. CDR3 nucleotide sequence: TGTGCCAGCAGTGTCAAGGCAGCCTCTTCCTACAATGAGCAGTTCTTC. The encoded protein is CASSVKAASSYNEQFF.

The chain combines TRBV6-1 with TRBJ2-7; D not certain. Germline V CDR1 and CDR2: MNHNS, SASEGT. The CDR3 extends over 11 amino acids. The V and J ends lost 6 bases and 2 bases respectively, with 5 bases between them. The CDR3 nucleotides are TGTGCCAGCAGCCAGACCTACGAGCAGTACTTC. The encoded protein is CASSQTYEQYF.

This sequence joins TRBV6-5 and TRBJ2-5, with unresolved D. The CDR3 length is 14 residues. The germline V gene encodes CDR1 MNHEY and CDR2 SVGAGI. Trimming cost V 0 bases and J 4 bases, with 9 bases left between them. The CDR3 DNA reads as TGTGCCAGCAGTTACTCGTACCTACGAGAGACCCAGTACTTC. Translating gives CASSYSYLRETQYF.

The chain recombines TRBV5-1 with TRBJ2-6; possible D gene TRBD1, 5 bases. The CDR3 length is 13 residues. The ends were cut back, 1 base at V and 13 bases at J, with 12 bases in the middle. Germline V gene sequence: CDR1 SGHRS, CDR2 YFSETQ. The CDR3 loop reads CASSLQGAEVLTF. Here the CDR3 DNA reads TGCGCCAGCAGCTTGCAGGGTGCGGAGGTCCTGACTTTC.

This rearrangement joins TRBV2 to TRBJ2-2, with TRBD2 as a possible D gene (6 bases). The ends were cut back, 9 bases at V and 1 base at J, with 15 bases in the middle. The CDR3 covers 15 residues. From germline, CDR1 is SNHLY and CDR2 FYNNEI. The CDR3 protein is CARGRGLRNTGELFF. Here the CDR3 DNA reads TGTGCCAGGGGGCGGGGACTGAGGAACACCGGGGAGCTGTTTTTT.

This clone occurred once. The rearrangement uses TRBV6-1 and TRBJ2-1; 8 bases line up with TRBD2. The CDR3 spans 16 residues. Germline CDR1 and CDR2: MNHNS and SASEGT. The V segment lost 3 bases and the J segment 6 bases; nucleotides outside the gene matches: 10. The CDR3 reads CASSDSVAGMSNEQFF. CDR3 coding DNA: TGTGCCAGCAGTGATTCAGTAGCGGGAATGAGCAATGAGCAGTTCTTC.

This clone was observed a few times. The V call is TRBV4-2, the J call TRBJ2-3; tentative D call: TRBD2 (6 bases). This CDR3 has 16 amino acids. From germline, CDR1 is LGHNA and CDR2 YNFKEQ. Trimming cost V 1 base and J 1 base, with 12 bases left between them. CDR3 coding DNA: TGTGCCAGCAGCCAAGGGAGGGCGGGACGCACAGATACGCAGTATTTT. Translated, it gives CASSQGRAGRTDTQYF.

The chain links TRBV28 to TRBJ1-2; D gene unclear. The CDR3 extends over 13 amino acids. Trimming pared 3 bases from V and 5 bases from J, leaving 10 bases between. Germline-derived CDR1 and CDR2 are MDHEN and SYDVKM. The CDR3 region is CASSLISEYGYTF. The CDR3 region has the DNA TGTGCCAGCAGTTTGATTTCGGAATATGGCTACACCTTC.

As DNA, the CDR3 is TGTGCCAGCAGCCCCCAGGGTAGCGGGACTTTCAGCTCCTACAATGAGCAGTTCTTC. The encoded protein is CASSPQGSGTFSSYNEQFF. This chain uses TRBV14 with TRBJ2-1, with TRBD2 matching 8 bases. The CDR3 covers 19 residues. Germline assignment: CDR1 SGHDN and CDR2 FVKESK. The trim removed 4 bases at V and 0 bases at J, leaving 14 bases unmatched.

This chain connects TRBV5-1 to TRBJ2-7; D possibly corresponds to TRBD1 (6 bases). Germline V gene sequence: CDR1 SGHRS, CDR2 YFSETQ. The CDR3 sequence is 15 residues long. The V and J ends lost 2 bases and 4 bases respectively, with 16 bases between them. The CDR3 coding sequence is TGCGCCAGCAGCTTAGGGACAATCACTACATACGAGCAGTACTTC. Translation: CASSLGTITTYEQYF.

The chain links TRBV4-2 to TRBJ2-7, with TRBD2 matching over 9 bases. CDR1 and CDR2 from the germline V gene are LGHNA and YNFKEQ. CDR3 length: 17 residues. With 0 bases clipped from V and 4 bases from J, the junction kept 10 bases outside the gene matches. DNA of the CDR3: TGTGCCAGCAGCCAAGAACCCCTCGCGCGGGAGGGATACGAGCAGTACTTC. The encoded protein is CASSQEPLAREGYEQYF.

The genes are TRBV2 and TRBJ2-3; TRBD2 might be the D (6 bases). The CDR3 is made up of 17 amino acids. Looked up from germline, CDR1 is SNHLY and CDR2 is FYNNEI. Between the trimmed V and J ends, which lost 5 bases and 5 bases, there was a span of 23 bases. The CDR3 loop is CASSPSGLLGLGDTQYF. In DNA form, the CDR3 reads TGTGCCAGCAGTCCAAGCGGGCTCTTGGGTCTAGGAGATACGCAGTATTTT. The full variable domain, in which reference TRBV2 and TRBJ2-3 provide the parts outside the CDR3, is EPEVTQTPSHQVTQMGQEVILRCVPISNHLYFYWYRQILGQKVEFLVSFYNNEISEKSEIFDDQFSVERPDGSNFTLKIRSTKLEDSAMYFCASSPSGLLGLGDTQYFGPGTRLTVL.

The chain is built from TRBV5-1 and TRBJ2-3; 7 nucleotides line up with TRBD1. Per the germline V gene, CDR1 is SGHRS and CDR2 is YFSETQ. With 4 bases clipped from V and 3 bases from J, the junction kept 11 bases outside the gene matches. There are 16 residues in the CDR3. Here the CDR3 DNA reads TGCGCCAGCAGCCCCTTCAACAGGGGCCGGACAGATACGCAGTATTTT. Translation: CASSPFNRGRTDTQYF.

The chain carries TRBV7-2 and TRBJ2-7; 7 nucleotides match TRBD1. Per the germline V gene, CDR1 is SGHTA and CDR2 is FQGNSA. The CDR3 contains 14 residues. The V and J ends lost 5 bases and 3 bases, in that order; junction bases with no gene match: 7. Here the CDR3 reads CASSPLGQFYEQYF. The CDR3 DNA reads TGTGCCAGCAGCCCATTGGGACAGTTCTACGAGCAGTACTTC. Based on the CDR3 plus reference TRBV7-2 and TRBJ2-7, the full variable domain is GAGVSQSPSNKVTEKGKDVELRCDPISGHTALYWYRQSLGQGLEFLIYFQGNSAPDKSGLPSDRFSAERTGGSVSTLTIQRTQQEDSAVYLCASSPLGQFYEQYFGPGTRLTVT.

This clone has a single count. The chain is built from TRBV7-8 and TRBJ2-2; 7 bases match TRBD2. The germline V gene encodes CDR1 SGHVS and CDR2 FQNEAQ. The V gene end was trimmed by 3 bases and the J gene end by 0 bases; junction bases not matched to a gene: 1. The CDR3 sequence is 15 residues long. CDR3: CASSLTSPNTGELFF. The CDR3 coding sequence is TGTGCCAGCAGCTTGACTAGCCCGAACACCGGGGAGCTGTTTTTT.

This clone was observed a handful of times. The J gene is TRBJ1-1, the V gene TRBV5-1, with TRBD1 as a possible D gene (5 bases). Germline V lookup: CDR1 SGHRS, CDR2 YFSETQ. Trimming stripped 4 bases from V and 4 bases from J, with 14 bases between. CDR3 length: 14 residues. The CDR3 bases are TGCGCCAGCAGCGTAGGGGAGCAGGTCACTGAAGCTTTCTTT. This codes for CASSVGEQVTEAFF.

This chain connects TRBV12-5 to TRBJ1-6; D gene ambiguous. From germline, CDR1 is LGHNT and CDR2 FRNRAP. V was clipped by 2 bases and J by 0 bases, with 20 bases between them. This CDR3 contains 20 residues. CDR3 sequence reads: CASGLIKGSAQSSYNSPLHF. In DNA form, the CDR3 reads TGTGCTAGTGGTTTGATTAAGGGAAGCGCCCAGAGCTCCTATAATTCACCCCTCCACTTT. The full variable domain, with the rest looked up from reference TRBV12-5 and TRBJ1-6, is DARVTQTPRHKVTEMGQEVTMRCQPILGHNTVFWYRQTMMQGLELLAYFRNRAPLDDSGMPKDRFSAEMPDATLATLKIQPSEPRDSAVYFCASGLIKGSAQSSYNSPLHFGNGTRLTVT.

The J gene is TRBJ1-5, the V gene TRBV19; no reliable D call. The CDR3 contains 16 residues. Germline assignment: CDR1 LNHDA and CDR2 SQIVND (reference sequence). V was cut by 9 bases and J by 8 bases, with 26 bases left in between. The CDR3 sequence is CASAHGEFGPMEPQHF. The DNA of the CDR3 is TGTGCCAGCGCCCATGGGGAGTTCGGTCCCATGGAGCCCCAGCATTTT.